These T cell receptor beta chains were read from a single sample in a study of cytomegalovirus exposure and HLA in healthy donors. Clones were read by immunoSEQ multiplex PCR, and TCRdb kept only the in-frame ones, dropping some. There are approximately 210,000 clones in the sample; about 87% occur only once, and around 1.2% lies in the top ten. Sequenced input: PBMCs. Receptor source: a man aged 25 to 45 in good health and CMV-seronegative. Each CDR3 is given with its conserved first and last residue. The D gene is left open where the match is weak. Clone sizes are given selectively: once, few, many, or a class where the clone is expanded.

cdr3_length,j_call,v_call,d_call,clone_size,cdr3_nt,cdr3_aa
15,TRBJ1-2,TRBV14,TRBD1,NA,TGTGCCAGCAGCCAGGACCGGGACAGGACAGATGGCTACACCTTC,CASSQDRDRTDGYTF
13,TRBJ2-5,TRBV18,NA,NA,TGTGCCAGCTCACCCCCCGGCCAAGAGACCCAGTACTTC,CASSPPGQETQYF
16,TRBJ1-5,TRBV10-3,NA,once,TGTGCCATCAGTGAGTCGAAAACAGGGAACAATCAGCCCCAGCATTTT,CAISESKTGNNQPQHF
17,TRBJ2-1,TRBV18,NA,NA,TGTGCCAGCTCACCACTGCTAGAACCGTCTCTCTACAATGAGCAGTTCTTC,CASSPLLEPSLYNEQFF
15,TRBJ2-7,TRBV11-2,NA,NA,TGTGCCAGCAGCTCGCCGGGTCTAAGCTCCTACGAGCAGTACTTC,CASSSPGLSSYEQYF
16,TRBJ2-3,TRBV4-2,TRBD2,NA,TGTGCCAGCAGCCCCTTTGCCAGCGGGGGCACAGATACGCAGTATTTT,CASSPFASGGTDTQYF
15,TRBJ2-3,TRBV9,TRBD2,NA,TGTGCCAGCAGCCCCGGCGGGAGTAGTGCTAATACGCAGTATTTT,CASSPGGSSANTQYF
15,TRBJ2-4,TRBV6-5,TRBD2,NA,TGTGCCAGCAGCCGAGCGGGGAGAGCCAAAAACAGTCAGTACTTC,CASSRAGRAKNSQYF
11,TRBJ1-1,TRBV6-5,NA,NA,TGTGCCAGCAAGACAGTTGCTGAAGCTTTCTTT,CASKTVAEAFF
13,TRBJ2-7,TRBV2,TRBD1,few,TGTGCCACCGGACAGGGTCTATCCTACGAGCAGTACTTC,CATGQGLSYEQYF
13,TRBJ1-5,TRBV28,NA,NA,TGTGCCAGCAACAAAGGACTCAATCAGCCCCAGCATTTT,CASNKGLNQPQHF
15,TRBJ2-1,TRBV7-2,TRBD1,NA,TGTGCCAGCAACAATTACAGGGGATTGGGCAATGAGCAGTTCTTC,CASNNYRGLGNEQFF
14,TRBJ2-1,TRBV30,TRBD2,NA,TGTGCCTTAAAACGACTAGCGGGAGTAGTTGAGCAGTTCTTC,CALKRLAGVVEQFF
15,TRBJ1-6,TRBV4-1,NA,NA,TGCGCCAGCAGCCAAGATCGGCAGCGCAATTCACCCCTCCACTTT,CASSQDRQRNSPLHF
15,TRBJ1-1,TRBV5-1,NA,NA,TGCGCCAGCAGCTTTCAGGGACTGCCGAACACTGAAGCTTTCTTT,CASSFQGLPNTEAFF
13,TRBJ2-7,TRBV7-2,NA,once,TGTGCCAGCAGCTTAATGGGCAGGGAACCTCAGTACTTC,CASSLMGREPQYF
14,TRBJ1-5,TRBV30,TRBD1,few,TGTGCCTGGACCAGGGACAGTTATAATCAGCCCCAGCATTTT,CAWTRDSYNQPQHF
15,TRBJ2-7,TRBV6-1,TRBD2,NA,TGTGCCAGCAGCTATACTAGCGGGAGGGCCCACGAGCAGTACTTC,CASSYTSGRAHEQYF
13,TRBJ2-7,TRBV6-5,TRBD1,NA,TGTGCCAGCAGTCGACAGGGGGCGGGCGAGCAGTACTTC,CASSRQGAGEQYF
12,TRBJ1-4,TRBV11-2,TRBD1,NA,TGTGCCAGCAGCTTGTCAGGGGGCGAGGTGTTTTTT,CASSLSGGEVFF
17,TRBJ2-2,TRBV11-2,TRBD2,NA,TGTGCCAGCAGCTTAGGACTAGCGGAAACGAACACCGGGGAGCTGTTTTTT,CASSLGLAETNTGELFF
15,TRBJ2-7,TRBV19,NA,NA,TGTGCCAGTCTACCCCAGGGCGCTCCCGGAAACGAGCAGTACTTC,CASLPQGAPGNEQYF
12,TRBJ1-6,TRBV6-5,NA,NA,TGTGCCAGCAGCGAGGTTTTTTCACCCCTCCACTTT,CASSEVFSPLHF
15,TRBJ2-7,TRBV27,NA,NA,TGTGCCAGCAGTCCAAGTTTCAAGAGCTCCTACGAGCAGTACTTC,CASSPSFKSSYEQYF
14,TRBJ2-2,TRBV10-3,NA,NA,TGTGCCATCACGGCCGGGACAACAACCGGGGAGCTGTTTTTT,CAITAGTTTGELFF
14,TRBJ2-2,TRBV19,NA,NA,TGTGCCAGTATGGCGGGATATCGTACCGGGGAGCTGTTTTTT,CASMAGYRTGELFF
14,TRBJ2-4,TRBV6-6,NA,NA,TGTGCCAGCAGTTACAGGGGGGCCAAAAACATTCAGTACTTC,CASSYRGAKNIQYF
15,TRBJ1-5,TRBV6-5,NA,NA,TGTGCCAGCAGTTCAGACAGGCTTAGCAATCAGCCCCAGCATTTT,CASSSDRLSNQPQHF
11,TRBJ2-7,TRBV7-9,NA,NA,TGTGCCAGCAGGATGAGGTTTGACGTGTACTTC,CASRMRFDVYF
17,TRBJ2-7,TRBV5-1,NA,NA,TGCGCCAGCAGCTTTTCCGTGGCAGGGCCGAGCTCCTACGAGCAGTACTTC,CASSFSVAGPSSYEQYF
18,TRBJ2-2,TRBV9,TRBD2,NA,TGTGCCAGCAGCGTAGCGGCTAGCGGGAGTTCCCCCCTCGGGGAGCTGTTTTTT,CASSVAASGSSPLGELFF
15,TRBJ1-4,TRBV4-3,TRBD1,NA,TGCGCCAGCAGCCAAGGTGACAGGGGAAATGAAAAACTGTTTTTT,CASSQGDRGNEKLFF
13,TRBJ2-5,TRBV18,NA,NA,TGTGCCAGCTCAAGTGGGAGTGGGGAGACCCAGTACTTC,CASSSGSGETQYF
17,TRBJ2-6,TRBV13,NA,NA,TGTGCCAGCAGCTCGGGTCAGGGGAGGGTGGGGGCCAACGTCCTGACTTTC,CASSSGQGRVGANVLTF
13,TRBJ1-2,TRBV30,NA,NA,TGTGCCTGGACGTTGGGGAGGTTCTATGGCTACACCTTC,CAWTLGRFYGYTF
13,TRBJ2-7,TRBV19,NA,NA,TGTGCCAGTAGTGCGGGCCTCTCCTACGAGCAGTACTTC,CASSAGLSYEQYF